These 13 T cell receptor beta chains share one sample of origin, sequenced in a study of spatial heterogeneity in lung cancer. TCRdb independently ran MiXCR on the 5' RACE reads; one entry per CDR3 protein. The profile shows some 6,700 distinct CDR3 sequences, more than 12% of them singletons. Noted time point: sample taken at primary tumor resection. Their antigen targets remain unknown. Overall study results and limits: Tracking of tumor mutation counts was seen in expanded intratumoral alpha and beta TCR counts.

The sequenced sample was lung tumor tissue, obtained at surgery. The source is a male donor with early-stage non-small cell lung cancer.

This clonotype has more than one count but fewer than ten. The chain has TRBV21-1 and TRBJ2-1; no check of the table's D call, TRBD2, against the DNA was made. TRBV21-1 is a documented pseudogene. The CDR3 loop spans 19 amino acids. The CDR3 spells CASIPTNRVGPRRVSEQFF. As DNA, the CDR3 is TGTGCCAGCATCCCGACGAATCGGGTAGGGCCGAGACGGGTAAGTGAGCAGTTCTTC.

The chain recombines TRBV5-4 with TRBJ2-7, with TRBD2 identical over 7 bases. J was trimmed by 1 base and V by 0 bases; bases with no gene match: 7. The CDR3 spans 16 residues. Germline values: CDR1 SGHNT, CDR2 YYREEE (reference sequence). CDR3 sequence reads: CASSLGRGSSSYEQYF. The DNA for the CDR3 is TGTGCCAGCAGCTTGGGACGCGGGAGTAGTTCCTACGAGCAGTACTTC.

The chain combines TRBV12-3 or TRBV12-4 with TRBJ2-3; no reliable D call. The CDR3 is 11 residues long. With 2 bases removed from V and 3 bases from J, the gap between germline ends came to 0 bases. The CDR3: CASSLTDTQYF. CDR3 DNA sequence: TGTGCCAGCAGTTTAACAGATACGCAGTATTTT.

In its sample, this clonotype is medium-sized. The CDR3 nucleotides are TGTGCCAGCAGCCAAGATATAGGTGGAGCCACAGATACGCAGTATTTT. This encodes CASSQDIGGATDTQYF. The chain couples TRBV3-1 to TRBJ2-3; the D is unclear. This CDR3 spans 16 amino acids. With 0 bases removed from V and 2 bases from J, the gap between germline ends came to 12 bases. Germline lookup yields CDR1 LGHDT and CDR2 YNNKEL (reference sequence).

By its share, this clonotype is medium-sized. The J gene is TRBJ2-5, the V gene TRBV20-1, with D maybe TRBD1 (6 bases). CDR1 is DFQATT and CDR2 is SNEGSKA in the germline V gene (reference sequence). The ends were cut back, 6 bases at V and 1 base at J, with 12 bases in the middle. CDR3 length: 13 amino acids. This CDR3 is CSANRDTQETQYF. As DNA, the CDR3 is TGCAGTGCAAATCGGGACACCCAAGAGACCCAGTACTTC.

This clonotype rates as medium-sized. The rearrangement links TRBV20-1 to TRBJ2-1; 9 positions match TRBD2. Germline V gives CDR1 DFQATT, CDR2 SNEGSKA (reference sequence). The CDR3 runs 15 residues. The J segment lost 4 bases and the V segment lost 5 bases, leaving 9 bases of the junction unmatched. The CDR3 sequence: CSAGGAGGSYNEQFF. DNA for the CDR3: TGCAGTGCTGGAGGAGCGGGAGGCTCATACAATGAGCAGTTCTTC.

This clonotype was recorded a few times. V and J are TRBV29-1 and TRBJ1-1; possibly TRBD1 for D (5 bases). The CDR3 runs 14 residues. Per germline, CDR1 SQVTM and CDR2 ANQGSEA. V was cut by 7 bases and J by 1 base, with 16 bases left in between. Here the CDR3 DNA reads TGCAGCGCCCGGACCGACAGCACGAACACTGAAGCTTTCTTT. Translation: CSARTDSTNTEAFF.

This clonotype was counted at least ten times. The chain recombines TRBV6-1 with TRBJ2-1; D is undetermined. CDR1 is MNHNS and CDR2 is SASEGT in the germline V gene. V was shortened by 7 bases and J by 10 bases, with 11 bases between the two germline ends. The CDR3 is made up of 11 amino acids. CDR3 protein: CASIDAIEQFF. The CDR3 region has the DNA TGTGCCAGCATCGACGCAATCGAGCAGTTCTTC.

This chain joins TRBV5-5 and TRBJ1-5; tentative D call: TRBD1 (5 bases). CDR1 and CDR2 (germline): SGHKS, YYEKEE (reference sequence). V lost 2 bases and J 1 base, leaving 7 bases between the germline ends. The length of the CDR3 is 14 residues. The CDR3 region is CASSLEGSNQPQHF. The CDR3 DNA follows: TGTGCCAGCAGCTTAGAGGGGAGCAATCAGCCCCAGCATTTT.

This clonotype was seen ten or more times. The V gene is TRBV9, the J gene TRBJ2-1, with TRBD2 matching over 11 bases. CDR3 length: 18 residues. CDR1 is SGDLS, CDR2 YYNGEE, per germline. The junction had 9 bases not matched to a gene; V was cut back by 0 bases and J by 4 bases. This CDR3 is CASSVGMGGLAAYNEQFF. For the CDR3, the DNA is TGTGCCAGCAGCGTAGGAATGGGGGGACTAGCGGCGTACAATGAGCAGTTCTTC.

The V gene is TRBV7-4, the J gene TRBJ1-5; no clear D. This CDR3 is built from 18 residues. With 6 bases removed from V and 0 bases from J, the gap between germline ends came to 21 bases. Germline V gene lookup returns CDR1 SGHVT and CDR2 SQSDAQ. CDR3: CASRNTHDALCSNQPQHF. The CDR3 DNA reads as TGTGCCAGCAGAAACACTCATGATGCACTGTGTAGCAATCAGCCCCAGCATTTT.

This clonotype is large. The genes are TRBV27 and TRBJ1-3; perhaps TRBD1 as D (6 bases). Germline CDR1 is MNHEY and CDR2 is SMNVEV (reference sequence). This CDR3 contains 14 residues. The V and J ends lost 7 bases and 4 bases respectively, with 14 bases between them. The CDR3 protein is CASKLGAGGNTIYF. CDR3 nucleotides: TGTGCCAGCAAGCTGGGGGCAGGAGGAAACACCATATATTTT.

By sample share, this clonotype is medium-sized. V and J are TRBV10-3 and TRBJ1-3; D ambiguous. The CDR3 sequence is 16 residues long. The ends were cut back, 0 bases at V and 0 bases at J, with 9 bases in the middle. From germline, CDR1 is ENHRY and CDR2 SYGVKD. The CDR3, as DNA: TGTGCCATCAGTGAGTCGGAGCCGAGCTCTGGAAACACCATATATTTT. Translated: CAISESEPSSGNTIYF.